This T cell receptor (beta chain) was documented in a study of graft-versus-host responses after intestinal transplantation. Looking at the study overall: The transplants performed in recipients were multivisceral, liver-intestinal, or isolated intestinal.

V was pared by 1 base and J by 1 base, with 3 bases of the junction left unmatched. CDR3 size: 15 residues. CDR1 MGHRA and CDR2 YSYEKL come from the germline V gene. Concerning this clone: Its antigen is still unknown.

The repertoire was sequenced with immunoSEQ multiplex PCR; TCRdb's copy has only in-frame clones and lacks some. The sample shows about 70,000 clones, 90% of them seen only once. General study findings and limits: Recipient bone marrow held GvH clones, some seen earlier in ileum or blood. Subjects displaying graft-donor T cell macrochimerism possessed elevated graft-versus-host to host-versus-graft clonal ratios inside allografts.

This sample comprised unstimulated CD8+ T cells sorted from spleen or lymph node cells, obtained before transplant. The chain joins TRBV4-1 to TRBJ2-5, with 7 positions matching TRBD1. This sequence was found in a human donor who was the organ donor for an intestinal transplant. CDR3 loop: CASSQVPGGQETQYF. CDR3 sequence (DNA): TGCGCCAGCAGCCAAGTCCCAGGGGGCCAAGAGACCCAGTACTTC.